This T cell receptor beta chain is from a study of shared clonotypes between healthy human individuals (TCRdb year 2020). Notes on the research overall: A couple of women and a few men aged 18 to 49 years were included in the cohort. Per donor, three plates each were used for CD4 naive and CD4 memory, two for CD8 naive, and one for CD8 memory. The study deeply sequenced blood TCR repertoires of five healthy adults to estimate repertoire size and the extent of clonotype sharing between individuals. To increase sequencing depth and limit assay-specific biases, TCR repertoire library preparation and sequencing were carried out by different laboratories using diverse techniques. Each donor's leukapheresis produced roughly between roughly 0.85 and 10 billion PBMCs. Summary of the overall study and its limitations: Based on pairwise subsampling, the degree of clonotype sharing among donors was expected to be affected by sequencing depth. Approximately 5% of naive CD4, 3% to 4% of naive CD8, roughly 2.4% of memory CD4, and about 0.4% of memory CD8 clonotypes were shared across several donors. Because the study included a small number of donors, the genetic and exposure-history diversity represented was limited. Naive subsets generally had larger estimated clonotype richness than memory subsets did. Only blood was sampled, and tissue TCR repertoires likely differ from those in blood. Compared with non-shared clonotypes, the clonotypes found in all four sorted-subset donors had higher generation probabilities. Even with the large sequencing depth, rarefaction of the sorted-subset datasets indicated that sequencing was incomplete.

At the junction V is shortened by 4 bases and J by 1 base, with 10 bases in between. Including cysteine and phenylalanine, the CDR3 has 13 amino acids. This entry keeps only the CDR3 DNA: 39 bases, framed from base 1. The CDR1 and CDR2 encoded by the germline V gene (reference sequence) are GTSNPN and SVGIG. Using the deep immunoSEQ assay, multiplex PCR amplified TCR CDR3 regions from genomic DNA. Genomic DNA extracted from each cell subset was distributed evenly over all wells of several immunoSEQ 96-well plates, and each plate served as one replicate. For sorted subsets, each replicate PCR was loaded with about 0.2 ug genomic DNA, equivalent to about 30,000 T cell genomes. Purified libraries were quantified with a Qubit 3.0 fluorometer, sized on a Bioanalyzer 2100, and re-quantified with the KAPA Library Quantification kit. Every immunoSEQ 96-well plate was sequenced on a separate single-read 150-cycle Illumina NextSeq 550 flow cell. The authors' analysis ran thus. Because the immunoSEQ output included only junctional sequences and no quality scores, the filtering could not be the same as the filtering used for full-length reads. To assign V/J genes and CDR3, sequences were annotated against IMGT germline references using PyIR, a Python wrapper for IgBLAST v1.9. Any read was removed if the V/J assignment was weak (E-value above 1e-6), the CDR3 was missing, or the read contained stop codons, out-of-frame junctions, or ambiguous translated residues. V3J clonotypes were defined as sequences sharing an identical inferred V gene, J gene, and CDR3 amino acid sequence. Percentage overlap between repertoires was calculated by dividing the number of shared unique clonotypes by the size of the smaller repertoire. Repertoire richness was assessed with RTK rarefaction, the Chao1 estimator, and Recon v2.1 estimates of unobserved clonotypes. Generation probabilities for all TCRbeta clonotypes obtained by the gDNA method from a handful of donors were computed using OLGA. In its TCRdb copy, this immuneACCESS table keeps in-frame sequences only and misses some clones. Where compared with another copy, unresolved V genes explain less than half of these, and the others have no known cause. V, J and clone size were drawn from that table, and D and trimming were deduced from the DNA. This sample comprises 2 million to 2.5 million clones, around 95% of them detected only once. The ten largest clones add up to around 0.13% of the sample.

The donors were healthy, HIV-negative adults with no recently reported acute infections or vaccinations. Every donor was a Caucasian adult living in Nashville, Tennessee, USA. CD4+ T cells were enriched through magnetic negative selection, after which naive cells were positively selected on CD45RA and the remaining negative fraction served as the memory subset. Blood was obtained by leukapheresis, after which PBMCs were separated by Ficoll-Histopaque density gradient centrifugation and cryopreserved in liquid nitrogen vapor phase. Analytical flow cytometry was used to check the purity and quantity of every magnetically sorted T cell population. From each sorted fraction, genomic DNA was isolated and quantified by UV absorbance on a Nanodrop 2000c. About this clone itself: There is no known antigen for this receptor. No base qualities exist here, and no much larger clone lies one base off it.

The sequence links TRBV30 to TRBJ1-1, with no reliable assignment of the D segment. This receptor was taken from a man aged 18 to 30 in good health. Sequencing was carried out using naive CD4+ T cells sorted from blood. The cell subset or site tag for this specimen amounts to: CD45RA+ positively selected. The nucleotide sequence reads TGTGCCTGGAAAAATAACGGGAACACTGAAGCTTTCTTT. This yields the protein CAWKNNGNTEAFF.